These 11 T cell receptor beta chains originate from one sample sequenced in a study of cytomegalovirus exposure and HLA in healthy donors. Vbeta (60) and Jbeta (13) primers were used in the PCR. TCRdb's table, derived via immunoSEQ multiplex PCR, lists solely in-frame clones and lacks some. The top ten hold just under 3% of the sample, which has some 150,000 clones, around two thirds seen once. Material: PBMCs. The receptors come from a man in his forties or fifties in good health and CMV-seronegative.

This clone appeared a few times. This CDR3 is CASSSWDSNMGETQYF. CDR3 sequence (DNA): TGTGCCAGTAGTTCCTGGGACAGCAATATGGGGGAGACCCAGTACTTC. The rearrangement links TRBV19 to TRBJ2-5; 7 bases match TRBD1. This CDR3 spans 16 amino acids. Germline assignment: CDR1 LNHDA and CDR2 SQIVND (reference sequence). V lost 5 bases, J lost 5 bases, and 14 bases stayed unmatched.

The V call is TRBV6-1, the J call TRBJ1-1; D is perhaps TRBD1 (6 bases). The CDR3 sequence is 11 residues long. Germline V gene lookup returns CDR1 MNHNS and CDR2 SASEGT. Trimming stripped 7 bases from V and 10 bases from J, with 13 bases between. Here the CDR3 reads CASIRDIRAFF. DNA of the CDR3: TGTGCCAGCATAAGGGACATAAGAGCTTTCTTT.

This clone came up a few times. The V gene is TRBV7-3, the J gene TRBJ2-3; tentatively, D is TRBD1 (5 bases). The length of the CDR3 is 15 residues. Trimming cost V 2 bases and J 5 bases, with 14 bases left between them. Germline CDR1 is SGHTA and CDR2 is FQGTGA. CDR3 sequence reads: CASSLFPGNLDTQYF. CDR3 nucleotides: TGTGCCAGCAGCTTATTTCCAGGGAACCTAGATACGCAGTATTTT.

This clone has a handful of counts. The chain combines TRBV5-5 with TRBJ2-1; 9 bases map to TRBD1. The CDR3 is made up of 15 amino acids. Germline values: CDR1 SGHKS, CDR2 YYEKEE (reference sequence). V gave up 2 bases and J gave up 6 bases; unmatched junction bases: 6. The CDR3 protein is CASSFGTGTINEQFF. For the CDR3, the DNA is TGTGCCAGCAGCTTCGGGACAGGGACAATCAATGAGCAGTTCTTC.

As to this clone: One end of the junction is discordant with germline, which a read error may explain. J is TRBJ2-5 and V is TRBV2; possible D gene TRBD2, 5 bases. Germline CDR1 reads SNHLY; CDR2 reads FYNNEI. CDR3 length: 11 amino acids. The CDR3 DNA reads as TGTGCCACAAGACTACAAGAGACCCAGCACTTC. Encoded protein: CATRLQETQHF. Full variable domain (outside the CDR3, taken from reference TRBV2 and TRBJ2-5): EPEVTQTPSHQVTQMGQEVILRCVPISNHLYFYWYRQILGQKVEFLVSFYNNEISEKSEIFDDQFSVERPDGSNFTLKIRSTKLEDSAMYFCATRLQETQHFGPGTRLLVL.

This clone was found a few times. The chain carries TRBV16 and TRBJ2-1, with TRBD1 identical over 7 bases. Per the germline V gene, CDR1 is KGHSY and CDR2 is FQNENV. Losses at the gene ends were 1 base for V and 6 bases for J; bases not matched to a gene: 6. The CDR3 is made up of 15 amino acids. The CDR3 nucleotides are TGTGCCAGCAGCCAATTCGGGGACAGCAGCAATGAGCAGTTCTTC. Protein sequence: CASSQFGDSSNEQFF. The full variable domain, in which reference TRBV16 and TRBJ2-1 provide the parts outside the CDR3, is GEEVAQTPKHLVRGEGQKAKLYCAPIKGHSYVFWYQQVLKNEFKFLISFQNENVFDETGMPKERFSAKCLPNSPCSLEIQATKLEDSAVYFCASSQFGDSSNEQFFGPGTRLTVL.

In this sample, this clone turned up a few times. This chain joins TRBV11-2 and TRBJ2-1; D not resolved. Germline CDR1 reads SGHAT; CDR2 reads FQNNGV. V lost 5 bases to trimming and J lost 6 bases, with 8 bases between them. CDR3 length: 12 residues. CDR3 nucleotide sequence: TGTGCCAGCAGCGATGGCACCAATGAGCAGTTCTTC. Encoded protein: CASSDGTNEQFF.

The chain carries TRBV14 and TRBJ2-1, with 7 bases fitting TRBD2. Germline trimming cut 5 bases from V and 4 bases from J; bases unmatched to any gene: 8. From germline, CDR1 is SGHDN and CDR2 FVKESK. CDR3 size: 15 residues. CDR3 nucleotide sequence: TGTGCCAGCAGCTGGGGGGGAACCCTTTACAATGAGCAGTTCTTC. Amino acids: CASSWGGTLYNEQFF.

CDR3 coding DNA: TGTGCCAGCAGCCGAGACAGGGCTGGTACCGGGGAGCTGTTTTTT. This codes for CASSRDRAGTGELFF. The rearrangement uses TRBV7-8 and TRBJ2-2; 7 bases are shared with TRBD1. The CDR3 covers 15 residues. The germline CDR1 and CDR2 sequences are SGHVS and FQNEAQ. Trimming at V came to 5 bases and at J to 5 bases, leaving 8 bases not matched to a gene.

The chain employs TRBV19 and TRBJ2-7; D possibly corresponds to TRBD1 (6 bases). Germline-derived CDR1 and CDR2 are LNHDA and SQIVND (reference sequence). V was clipped by 5 bases and J by 5 bases, with 13 bases between them. The CDR3 length is 13 residues. The CDR3 reads CASSRQVGDEQYF. The CDR3 DNA reads as TGTGCCAGTAGTCGACAGGTAGGTGACGAGCAGTACTTC.

This chain joins TRBV6-6 and TRBJ1-2; 7 nucleotides line up with TRBD1. CDR3 length equals 13 residues. With V trimmed by 5 bases and J by 4 bases, 4 bases remained unmatched. The V gene's germline CDR1 is MNHNY and CDR2 SVGAGI (reference sequence). The CDR3 region has the DNA TGTGCCAGCAGTGCTGACAGGGCCTATGGCTACACCTTC. Translated, it gives CASSADRAYGYTF.